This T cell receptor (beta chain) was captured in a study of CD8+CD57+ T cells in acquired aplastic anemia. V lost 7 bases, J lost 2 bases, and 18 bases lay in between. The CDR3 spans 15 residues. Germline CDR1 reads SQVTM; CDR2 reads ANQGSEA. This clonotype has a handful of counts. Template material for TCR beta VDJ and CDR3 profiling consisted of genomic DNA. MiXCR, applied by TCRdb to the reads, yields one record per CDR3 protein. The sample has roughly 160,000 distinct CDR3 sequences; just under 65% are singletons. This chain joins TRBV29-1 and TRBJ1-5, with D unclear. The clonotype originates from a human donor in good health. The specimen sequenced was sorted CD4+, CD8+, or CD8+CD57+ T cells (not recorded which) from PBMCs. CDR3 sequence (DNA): TGCAGCGCCGCCGAGGGCCTCCTGGGCAATCAGCCCCAGCATTTT. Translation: CSAAEGLLGNQPQHF.